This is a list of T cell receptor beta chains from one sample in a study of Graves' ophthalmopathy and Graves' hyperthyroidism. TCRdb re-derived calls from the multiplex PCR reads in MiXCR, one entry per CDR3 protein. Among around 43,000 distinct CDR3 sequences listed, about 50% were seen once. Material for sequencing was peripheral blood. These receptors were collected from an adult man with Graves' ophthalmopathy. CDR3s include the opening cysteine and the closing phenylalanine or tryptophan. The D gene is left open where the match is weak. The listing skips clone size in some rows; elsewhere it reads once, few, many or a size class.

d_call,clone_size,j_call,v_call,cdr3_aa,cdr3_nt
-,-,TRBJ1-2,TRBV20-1,CGARDRRGYGYTF,TGCGGTGCTAGAGATCGCAGGGGCTATGGCTACACCTTC
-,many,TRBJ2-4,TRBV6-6,CASTEDKNIQYF,TGTGCCAGCACGGAGGACAAAAACATTCAGTACTTC
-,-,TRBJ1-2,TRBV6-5,CASSYYSTGVGGCTF,TGTGCCAGCAGTTACTACAGCACGGGGGTCGGTGGCTGCACCTTC
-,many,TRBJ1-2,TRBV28,CASSPRTSVGYGYTF,TGTGCCAGCAGTCCGCGGACATCAGTGGGCTATGGCTACACCTTC
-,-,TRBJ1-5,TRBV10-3,CAISAPNQPQHF,TGTGCCATCAGTGCGCCCAATCAGCCCCAGCATTTT
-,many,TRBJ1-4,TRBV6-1,CASSEVGGGGEKLFF,TGTGCCAGCAGTGAAGTTGGGGGAGGCGGTGAAAAACTGTTTTTT
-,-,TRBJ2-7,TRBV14,CASSQGPGYEQYF,TGTGCCAGCAGCCAAGGTCCGGGGTACGAGCAGTACTTC
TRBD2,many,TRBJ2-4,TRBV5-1,CASSRGGQAKNIQYF,TGCGCCAGCAGCCGGGGGGGCCAGGCCAAAAACATTCAGTACTTC
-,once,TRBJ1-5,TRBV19,CASSMVQGGQPQHF,TGTGCCAGTAGTATGGTACAGGGTGGCCAGCCCCAGCATTTT
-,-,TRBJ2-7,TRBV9,CASSVDGSALEQYF,TGTGCCAGCAGCGTAGATGGTTCCGCTTTGGAGCAGTACTTC
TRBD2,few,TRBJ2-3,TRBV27,CASSLKGGLAVDTQYF,TGTGCCAGCAGTTTAAAAGGGGGACTAGCAGTAGATACGCAGTATTTT
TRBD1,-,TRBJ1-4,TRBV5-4,CASSSDRLNEKLFF,TGTGCCAGCAGCTCGGACAGGTTAAATGAAAAACTGTTTTTT
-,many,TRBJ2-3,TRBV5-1,CASSRAQRSTDTQYF,TGCGCCAGCAGCAGAGCCCAACGAAGCACAGATACGCAGTATTTT
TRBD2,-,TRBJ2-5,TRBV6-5,CASSQLAGGPRETQYF,TGTGCCAGCAGCCAACTAGCGGGGGGGCCGCGAGAGACCCAGTACTTC
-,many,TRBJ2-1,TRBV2,CASTPGGDNEQFF,TGTGCCAGCACCCCTGGAGGCGACAATGAGCAGTTCTTC
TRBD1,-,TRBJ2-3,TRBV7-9,CASSFGTGRTDTQYF,TGTGCCAGCAGCTTTGGGACAGGACGCACAGATACGCAGTATTTT
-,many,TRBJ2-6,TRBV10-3,CATSGRGESGANVLTF,TGTGCCACATCCGGACGAGGGGAATCTGGGGCCAACGTCCTGACTTTC
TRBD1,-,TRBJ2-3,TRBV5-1,CASSLGAGTGGTDTQYF,TGCGCCAGCAGCTTGGGTGCCGGGACAGGGGGAACAGATACGCAGTATTTT
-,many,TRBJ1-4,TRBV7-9,CASLDKANEKLFF,-
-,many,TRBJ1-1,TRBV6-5,CASRTGNTEAFF,TGTGCCAGTCGGACGGGGAACACTGAAGCTTTCTTT
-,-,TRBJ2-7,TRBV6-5,CASRAGQLYEQYF,TGTGCCAGCAGGGCGGGACAGTTATACGAGCAGTACTTC
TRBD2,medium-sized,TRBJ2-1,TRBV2,CARPAAGLAYNEQFF,TGTGCCAGACCAGCTGCAGGACTAGCCTACAATGAGCAGTTCTTC
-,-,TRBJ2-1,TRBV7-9,CASSLSGRRAMDEQFF,TGTGCCAGCAGCCTTTCTGGGCGCAGGGCTATGGATGAGCAGTTCTTC
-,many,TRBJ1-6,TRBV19,CASSMERSSPLHF,TGTGCCAGTAGTATGGAAAGGAGTTCACCCCTCCACTTT
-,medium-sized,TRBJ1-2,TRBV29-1,CSVGGGEQGRGYTF,TGCAGCGTTGGCGGGGGGGAACAGGGTCGGGGCTACACCTTC
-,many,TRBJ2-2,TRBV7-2,CASSLSTISTGELFF,TGTGCCAGCAGCTTGAGTACTATCTCCACCGGGGAGCTGTTTTTT
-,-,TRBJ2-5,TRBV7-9,CSSSLEETQYF,TGTTCCAGCAGCTTAGAAGAGACCCAGTACTTC
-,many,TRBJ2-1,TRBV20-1,CSARVGVDAAGWGEQFF,TGCAGTGCTAGAGTGGGGGTCGATGCGGCAGGTTGGGGTGAGCAGTTCTTC
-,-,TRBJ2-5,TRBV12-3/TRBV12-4,CASKGETQYF,TGTGCCAGCAAGGGAGAGACCCAGTACTTC
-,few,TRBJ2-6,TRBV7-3,CAGSSTRSGANVLTF,TGTGCCGGCAGCTCCACGCGCTCTGGGGCCAACGTCCTGACTTTC
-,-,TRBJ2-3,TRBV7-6,CASSLSTTADTQYF,TGTGCCAGCAGCTTGTCCACCACCGCAGATACGCAGTATTTT
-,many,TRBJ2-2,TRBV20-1,CSANKWGTGELFF,TGCAGTGCTAACAAATGGGGAACCGGGGAGCTGTTTTTT
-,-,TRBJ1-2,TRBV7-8,CASSLGSAYGYGYTF,TGTGCCAGCAGCTTAGGATCCGCGTACGGCTATGGCTACACCTTC
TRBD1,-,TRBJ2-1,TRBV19,CASSIEGTGAYNEQFF,TGTGCCAGTAGTATTGAAGGGACAGGGGCCTACAATGAGCAGTTCTTC
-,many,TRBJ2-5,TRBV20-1,CSATTGSGETQYF,TGCAGTGCTACAACAGGGTCGGGAGAGACCCAGTACTTC
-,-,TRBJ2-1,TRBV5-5,CASSSDSNEQFF,TGTGCCAGCAGTTCGGACAGCAATGAGCAGTTCTTC
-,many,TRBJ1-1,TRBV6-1,CASSVIVGRRNTEAFF,TGTGCCAGCAGTGTGATAGTTGGACGGAGGAACACTGAAGCTTTCTTT
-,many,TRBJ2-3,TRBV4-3,CASSQRPGIGDTQYF,TGCGCCAGCAGCCAACGGCCGGGCATCGGTGATACGCAGTATTTT
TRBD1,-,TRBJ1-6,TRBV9,CASSLRQGNSPLHF,TGTGCCAGCAGCCTCCGACAGGGGAATTCACCCCTCCACTTT
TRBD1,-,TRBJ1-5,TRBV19,CASSIPTGYGGQPQHF,TGTGCCAGTAGTATCCCGACAGGGTATGGAGGTCAGCCCCAGCATTTT
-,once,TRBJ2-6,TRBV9,CASSVTRGSGANVLTF,TGTGCCAGCAGCGTAACCCGAGGATCTGGGGCCAACGTCCTGACTTTC
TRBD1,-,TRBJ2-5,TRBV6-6,CASMGTGVWDQETQYF,TGTGCCAGCATGGGGACAGGTGTTTGGGACCAAGAGACCCAGTACTTC
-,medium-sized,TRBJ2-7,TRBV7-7,CASSLSPFYEQYF,TGTGCTAGCAGCTTATCGCCTTTCTACGAGCAGTACTTC
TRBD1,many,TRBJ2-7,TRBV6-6,CASSPRDRGREQYF,TGTGCCAGCAGCCCCCGGGACAGGGGGCGTGAGCAGTACTTC
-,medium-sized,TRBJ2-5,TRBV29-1,CSVDPQETQYF,TGCAGCGTTGACCCTCAAGAGACCCAGTACTTC
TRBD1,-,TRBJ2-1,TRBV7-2,CASSSGQGVRNEQFF,TGTGCCAGCAGCTCCGGACAGGGGGTGAGGAATGAGCAGTTCTTC